This T cell receptor (beta chain) was sequenced in a study of T-cell memory formation after mild COVID-19. The study, taken as a whole, reports: Researchers could not confirm that second-wave clones peaking on day 37 targeted SARS-CoV-2.

TCRdb used MiXCR to reprocess the 5' RACE reads, holding one entry per CDR3 protein. The table lists hundreds of thousands of distinct CDR3 sequences, roughly 21% of them singletons, with 12% in the top ten. Concerning this clonotype: Its specificity is not known.

Trimming pared 3 bases from V and 8 bases from J, leaving 20 bases between. The CDR3 runs to 15 residues. CDR1 and CDR2 from the germline V gene are SGHKS and YYEKEE (reference sequence). The chain combines TRBV5-5 with TRBJ1-1; D is uncertain. The sequence was obtained from an adult woman who had mild COVID-19 (a few samples of this study predate the infection). Cell type and time point are not known. The sequencing input was PBMCs or a T cell subset sorted from them (not recorded which). CDR3 bases: TGTGCCAGCAGCTATGTATTAGGGCCCGTATTGGAAGCTTTCTTT. This translates into CASSYVLGPVLEAFF.